This T cell receptor beta chain is drawn from a study of regulatory T cells in long-lasting Graves disease. This clonotype was detected a few times. Time point here: newly diagnosed GD, antithyroid drugs for less than 3 months. PBMC-derived RNA was used for the TCR library. There are 15 residues in the CDR3. Trimming removed 4 bases from V and 0 bases from J, with 15 bases in between. In germline, CDR1 is DFQATT, CDR2 SNEGSKA (reference sequence). Libraries of TCR beta came from iRepertoire HTBI primers plus Arm-PCR of CDR3 regions. From the multiplex PCR reads, TCRdb called clonotypes with MiXCR, one entry per CDR3 protein. The table shows about 620,000 distinct CDR3 sequences, with 16% occurring only once. These sequences were also reported in another study, on T cells in Graves' hyperthyroidism and ophthalmopathy.

The sample consisted of peripheral blood mononuclear cells (PBMCs), taken at new diagnosis, from a patient treated with antithyroid drugs. The chain recombines TRBV20-1 with TRBJ1-2, with TRBD1 as a possible D gene (5 bases). The sequence derives from a woman under 40 with Graves disease. CDR3 sequence (DNA): TGCAGTGCTATTGGGGGAGTGGAAGCTAACTATGGCTACACCTTC. This codes for CSAIGGVEANYGYTF.